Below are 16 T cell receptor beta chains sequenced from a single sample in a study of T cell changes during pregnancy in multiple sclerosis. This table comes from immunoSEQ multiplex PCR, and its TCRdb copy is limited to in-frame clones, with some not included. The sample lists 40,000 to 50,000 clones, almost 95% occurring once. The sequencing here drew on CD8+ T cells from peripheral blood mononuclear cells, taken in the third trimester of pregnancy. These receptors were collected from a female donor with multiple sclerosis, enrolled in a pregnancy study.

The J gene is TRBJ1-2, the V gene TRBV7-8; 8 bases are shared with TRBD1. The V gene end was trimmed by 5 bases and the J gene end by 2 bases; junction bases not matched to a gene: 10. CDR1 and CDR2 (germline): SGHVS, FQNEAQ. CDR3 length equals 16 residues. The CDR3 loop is CASSLPPTGENYGYTF. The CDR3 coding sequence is TGTGCCAGCAGCCTCCCCCCGACAGGGGAGAACTATGGCTACACCTTC.

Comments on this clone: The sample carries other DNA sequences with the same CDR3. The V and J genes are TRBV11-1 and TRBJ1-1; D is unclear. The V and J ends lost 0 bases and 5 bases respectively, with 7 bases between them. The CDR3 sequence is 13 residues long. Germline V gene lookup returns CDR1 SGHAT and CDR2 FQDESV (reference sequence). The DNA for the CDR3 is TGTGCCAGCAGCTTAGCGGAGGTTACTGAAGCTTTCTTT. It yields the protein CASSLAEVTEAFF.

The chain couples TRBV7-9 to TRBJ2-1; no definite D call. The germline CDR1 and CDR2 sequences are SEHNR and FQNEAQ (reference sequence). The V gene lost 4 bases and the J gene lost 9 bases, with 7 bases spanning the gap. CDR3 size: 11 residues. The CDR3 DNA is TGTGCCAGCAGCTCCGGTATTGAGCAGTTCTTC. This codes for CASSSGIEQFF.

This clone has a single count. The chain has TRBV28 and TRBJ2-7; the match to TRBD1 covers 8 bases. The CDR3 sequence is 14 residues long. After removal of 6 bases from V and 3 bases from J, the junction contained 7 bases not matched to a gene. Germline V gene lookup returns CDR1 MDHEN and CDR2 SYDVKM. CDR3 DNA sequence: TGTGCCAGCAGCCTGACAGGGGTCCTCTACGAGCAGTACTTC. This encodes CASSLTGVLYEQYF.

The DNA for the CDR3 is TGTGCCAGCTCACCGGACAGGGATTATGCAACTAATGAAAAACTGTTTTTT. It specifies CASSPDRDYATNEKLFF. This chain connects TRBV18 to TRBJ1-4; TRBD1 aligns across 8 bases. V dropped 3 bases and J dropped 0; count of bases not matched to a gene: 6. Looked up from germline, CDR1 is KGHSH and CDR2 is LQKENI. The CDR3 is made up of 17 amino acids.

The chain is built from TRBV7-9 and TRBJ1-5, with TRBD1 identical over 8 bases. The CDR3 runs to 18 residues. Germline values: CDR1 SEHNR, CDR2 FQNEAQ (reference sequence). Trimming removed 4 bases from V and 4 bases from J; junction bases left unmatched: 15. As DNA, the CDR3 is TGTGCCAGCAGCTCGACTGCGGACAGGGAAGATTGGAATCAGCCCCAGCATTTT. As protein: CASSSTADREDWNQPQHF.

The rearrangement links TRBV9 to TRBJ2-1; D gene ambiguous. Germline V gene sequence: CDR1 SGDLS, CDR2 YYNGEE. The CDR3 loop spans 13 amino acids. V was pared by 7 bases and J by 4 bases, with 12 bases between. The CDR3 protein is CASGSPPYNEQFF. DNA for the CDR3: TGTGCCAGCGGCTCACCGCCTTACAATGAGCAGTTCTTC.

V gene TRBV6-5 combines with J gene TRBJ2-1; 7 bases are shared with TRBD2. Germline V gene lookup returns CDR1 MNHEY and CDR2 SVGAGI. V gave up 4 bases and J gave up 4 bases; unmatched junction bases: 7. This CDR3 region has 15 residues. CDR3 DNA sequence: TGTGCCAGCAGTTTGCTAGCGGACCCTTACAATGAGCAGTTCTTC. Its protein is CASSLLADPYNEQFF.

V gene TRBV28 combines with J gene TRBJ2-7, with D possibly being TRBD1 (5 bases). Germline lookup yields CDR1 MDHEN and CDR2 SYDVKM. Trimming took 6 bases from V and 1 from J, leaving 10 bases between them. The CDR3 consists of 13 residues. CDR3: CASRYGHSYEQYF. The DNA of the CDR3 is TGTGCCAGCAGGTACGGACATTCCTACGAGCAGTACTTC. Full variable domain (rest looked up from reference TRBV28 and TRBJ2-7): DVKVTQSSRYLVKRTGEKVFLECVQDMDHENMFWYRQDPGLGLRLIYFSYDVKMKEKGDIPEGYSVSREKKERFSLILESASTNQTSMYLCASRYGHSYEQYFGPGTRLTVT.

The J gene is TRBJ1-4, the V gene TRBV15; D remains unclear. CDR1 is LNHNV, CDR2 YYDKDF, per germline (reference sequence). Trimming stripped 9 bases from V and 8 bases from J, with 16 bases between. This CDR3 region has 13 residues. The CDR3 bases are TGTGCCACAAAACACTCATCGGGAGAAAAACTGTTTTTT. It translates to CATKHSSGEKLFF.

CDR3 region: CASSAGLAGHEQYF. The CDR3 bases are TGTGCCAGCAGTGCGGGACTAGCCGGACACGAGCAGTACTTC. J is TRBJ2-7 and V is TRBV27; 9 bases line up with TRBD2. Germline-derived CDR1 and CDR2 are MNHEY and SMNVEV (reference sequence). Unmatched junction bases numbered 7, after V lost 5 bases and J lost 5 bases. The CDR3 runs 14 residues.

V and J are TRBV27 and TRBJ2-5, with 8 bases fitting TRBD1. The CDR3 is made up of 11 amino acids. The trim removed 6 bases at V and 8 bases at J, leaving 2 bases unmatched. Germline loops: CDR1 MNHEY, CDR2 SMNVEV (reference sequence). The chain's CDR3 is CASSGTGTQYF. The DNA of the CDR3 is TGTGCCAGCAGCGGGACAGGTACCCAGTACTTC.

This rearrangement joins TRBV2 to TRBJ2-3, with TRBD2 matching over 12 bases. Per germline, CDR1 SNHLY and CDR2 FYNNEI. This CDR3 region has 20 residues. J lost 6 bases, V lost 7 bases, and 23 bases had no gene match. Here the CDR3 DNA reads TGTGCCAGCATAGTCGAGACTAGCGGGAGTTCCCCCCGGCTGAGGGATACGCAGTATTTT. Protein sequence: CASIVETSGSSPRLRDTQYF.

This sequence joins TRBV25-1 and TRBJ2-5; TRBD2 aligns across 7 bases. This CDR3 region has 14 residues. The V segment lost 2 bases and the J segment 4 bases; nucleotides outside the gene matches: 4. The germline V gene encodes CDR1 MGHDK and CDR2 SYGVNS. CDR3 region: CASSEDPGGETQYF. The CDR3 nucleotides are TGTGCCAGCAGTGAAGACCCGGGAGGAGAGACCCAGTACTTC. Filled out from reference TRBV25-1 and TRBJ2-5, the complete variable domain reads EADIYQTPRYLVIGTGKKITLECSQTMGHDKMYWYQQDPGMELHLIHYSYGVNSTEKGDLSSESTVSRIRTEHFPLTLESARPSHTSQYLCASSEDPGGETQYFGPGTRLLVL.

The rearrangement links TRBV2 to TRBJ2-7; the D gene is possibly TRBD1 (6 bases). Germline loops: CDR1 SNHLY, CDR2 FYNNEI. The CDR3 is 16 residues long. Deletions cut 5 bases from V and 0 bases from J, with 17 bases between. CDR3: CASSPYGGQSSYEQYF. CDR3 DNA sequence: TGTGCCAGCAGTCCGTATGGGGGCCAGAGCTCCTACGAGCAGTACTTC.

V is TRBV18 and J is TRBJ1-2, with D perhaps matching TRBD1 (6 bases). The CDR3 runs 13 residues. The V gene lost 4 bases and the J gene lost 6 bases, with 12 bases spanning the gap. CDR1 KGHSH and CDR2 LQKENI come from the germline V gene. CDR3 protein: CASSQAGGDGYTF. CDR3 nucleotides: TGTGCCAGCTCACAGGCTGGGGGCGATGGCTACACCTTC.